This TCR beta chain was profiled in a study of shared T cell receptors in the human thymus (dated by TCRdb to the early 2020s). Some background on the complete study: The study examined how self-reactive, shared T-cell receptor alpha chains are generated in the human thymus.

Library construction relied on the immunoSEQ multiplex PCR assay. TCRdb holds this immuneACCESS table with in-frame rearrangements only. Some clones are missing; in checked studies, unresolved V genes explain under half, and the rest has no known cause. Across this sample there are roughly 710,000 clones, with approximately 83% seen only once. The top ten hold roughly 0.01% of the sample. The CDR3, from cysteine to phenylalanine, totals 17 residues. CDR3 DNA is the only sequence kept; it has 51 bases, read in frame from the first base. V is shortened by 1 base, J by 8 bases, and the region joining them spans 20 bases. Based on the germline V gene, the CDR1 and CDR2 sequences are MGHRA and YSYEKL. Regarding this clone: Its antigen remains unidentified. No base-level quality is on record; no much larger clone is a single base apart.

A further study also used this sample, focusing on human thymus T cells. As the second paper documents: The donors were immunologically healthy infants in Finland who had open corrective cardiac surgery for congenital heart defects. Thymus tissue was obtained as surgical resects removed during corrective cardiac surgery. Both the thymic and the peripheral blood repertoires appeared to show biased V and J gene segment usage. The related research found that thymic TCR repertoires overlapped highly between unrelated individuals. The study described the TCR alpha and beta repertoires in under ten infant thymus samples and a few matching peripheral blood samples. Donor ages ranging from about 7 to 250 days were recorded, and roughly six male and a couple of female infants were included in the cohort. Thymocytes were released mechanically from tissue and stored at -70 °C as pellets of roughly 9-32 million cells. Genomic DNA was extracted from frozen cell pellets with a QIAsymphony instrument. The immunoSEQ multiplex PCR assay was used to amplify the TCRB and TCRAD loci from a standardized amount of quality-controlled genomic DNA. The V(D)J region was spanned by amplicons of a length sufficient to cover the CDR3 and to identify V and J genes. The amplicons were sequenced on an Illumina platform via the commercial immunoSEQ service. Primer bias and sequencing errors were corrected as previously described, and TCRAD and TCRB were defined on the basis of the IMGT database. Repertoires were analysed with immunoSEQ Analyzer 3.0 and VDJTools, covering basic statistics, V/J segment usage, diversity estimates, rarefaction and pairwise overlap. To estimate diversity, the Chao1, ChaoE, Efron-Thisted, Shannon and inverse Simpson indices were applied, and diversity was also estimated on datasets down-sampled to the smallest sample. Repertoire overlap was assessed by strict matching of CDR3 nucleotide sequence, V gene and J gene, and clustering was done by Jaccard-based multidimensional scaling. Thymus samples yielded on average about 810,000 unique TCRB clonotypes, compared with roughly 76,000 from blood samples.

Recombination joined TRBV4-1 with TRBJ1-4; the D gene lacks a confident call. The sample taken for sequencing was thymocytes. This clonotype was obtained from a girl in the first two years of life with a congenital heart defect. Donor details come from another sample of the same person, matched by shared clones. At the DNA level, the sequence is TGCGCCAGCAGCCAAGTGAGCCCCCCAGAGGAGCACGAAAAACTGTTTTTT. This yields the protein CASSQVSPPEEHEKLFF.